The rows below give T cell receptor beta chains drawn from one sample of a study of blood T cell repertoires in COVID-19. Measured with immunoSEQ multiplex PCR; TCRdb has only the in-frame clones, and not every one. The table records more than 95,000 clones, about 76% of them present only once. What was sequenced was peripheral blood. Receptors were obtained from a woman aged 70-85 years with acute or convalescent COVID-19. Each CDR3 is given with its conserved first and last residue. D genes are given only for firm matches. Where a row states a size, it is once, few, many or the class of an expanded clone; other rows omit it.

V gene	clone size	J gene	D gene	CDR3 DNA	CDR3 protein
TRBV6-1	-	TRBJ1-2	-	TGTGCCAGCAGTGGCCTTGGCTCAGGGAAGGTAAATGGCTACACCTTC	CASSGLGSGKVNGYTF
TRBV4-3	-	TRBJ2-3	-	TGCGCCAGCAGCCAAGATCGGGGGTTTGGAGATACGCAGTATTTT	CASSQDRGFGDTQYF
TRBV5-6	-	TRBJ1-3	-	TGTGCCAGCAGACAGATCTCTGGAAACACCATATATTTT	CASRQISGNTIYF
TRBV6-2/TRBV6-3	many	TRBJ1-6	-	TGTGCCAGCAGTTACGGGGCAGATCCCTCCTCACCCCTCCACTTT	CASSYGADPSSPLHF
TRBV30	-	TRBJ1-1	TRBD1	TGTGCCTGGAGCGTAGGGGACAGTGGGAACACTGAAGCTTTCTTT	CAWSVGDSGNTEAFF
TRBV11-2	-	TRBJ2-2	-	TGTGCCAGCGGGCCCCCGCACACCGGGGAGCTGTTTTTT	CASGPPHTGELFF
TRBV7-9	-	TRBJ1-3	TRBD1	TGTGCCAGCAGCCCGAGACAGGGGCCCGGAAACACCATATATTTT	CASSPRQGPGNTIYF
TRBV18	-	TRBJ1-2	TRBD1	TGTGCCAGCTCACCAATGGGACAGAACTATGGCTACACCTTC	CASSPMGQNYGYTF
TRBV4-3	-	TRBJ2-2	-	TGCGCCAGCAGCCAAGGAGCCTCTGACACCGGGGAGCTGTTTTTT	CASSQGASDTGELFF
TRBV18	-	TRBJ1-5	TRBD1	TGTGCCAGCTCACCACCAACAGGGGAGGATCAGCCCCAGCATTTT	CASSPPTGEDQPQHF
TRBV9	-	TRBJ2-2	-	TGTGCCAGCAGCGTAGCAGCTGGAGTGGCAGGGCCCGGGGAGCTGTTTTTT	CASSVAAGVAGPGELFF
TRBV7-9	-	TRBJ1-6	TRBD1	TGTGCCAGCAGCAGAGGGACAGATCATAATTCACCCCTCCACTTT	CASSRGTDHNSPLHF
TRBV6-5	-	TRBJ2-7	TRBD1	TGTGCCAGCACCCTGACCGGGACAGGTCCTTACGAGCAGTACTTC	CASTLTGTGPYEQYF
TRBV28	-	TRBJ2-7	TRBD1	TGTGCCAGCAGTTCGCCACAGGGGGCAGTTAACGAGCAGTACTTC	CASSSPQGAVNEQYF
TRBV10-3	-	TRBJ2-7	-	TGTGCCATCACCCAGGGAGGCCCGGGCGAGCAGTACTTC	CAITQGGPGEQYF
TRBV3-1/TRBV3-2	few	TRBJ1-1	-	TGTGCCAGCAGCCAAGTTGGTGGGGGGATTAACACTGAAGCTTTCTTT	CASSQVGGGINTEAFF
TRBV5-1	-	TRBJ1-2	-	TGCGCCAGCAGCCTGACGACAACTAACTATGGCTACACCTTC	CASSLTTTNYGYTF
TRBV18	-	TRBJ1-1	-	TGTGCCAGCTCACCCCCCCACGGTAGTGAAGCTTTCTTT	CASSPPHGSEAFF
TRBV12-3/TRBV12-4	-	TRBJ1-2	TRBD1	TGTGCCAGCAGTTTAAGGACAGGCTATGGCTACACCTTC	CASSLRTGYGYTF
TRBV28	few	TRBJ1-3	-	TGTGCCAGCAGCTTGAACAGCCTCTCTGGAAACACCATATATTTT	CASSLNSLSGNTIYF
TRBV18	once	TRBJ2-3	TRBD2	TGTGCCAGCTCGATTCAGCTAGCGGGGGGGAGACCACACACAGATACGCAGTATTTT	CASSIQLAGGRPHTDTQYF
TRBV9	few	TRBJ2-3	TRBD2	TGTGCCAGCACCCGGACTAGCGGCACAGATACGCAGTATTTT	CASTRTSGTDTQYF
TRBV27	once	TRBJ1-6	TRBD1	TGTGCCAGCAGTCGTTCCCAACAGGGGCCTCGGGTTCATAATTCACCCCTCCACTTT	CASSRSQQGPRVHNSPLHF
TRBV4-1	once	TRBJ2-5	TRBD1	TGCGCCAGCAGCCAAGATAGGGACAGGGGGCGCAAAGAGACCCAGTACTTC	CASSQDRDRGRKETQYF
TRBV15	-	TRBJ1-1	-	TGTGCCACCAGCAGTCCCTTAGTCCCCCGCACTGAAGCTTTCTTT	CATSSPLVPRTEAFF
TRBV7-9	-	TRBJ1-1	TRBD1	TGTGCCAGCAGCTTATTGAGGGGGCTTGTGACTGAAGCTTTCTTT	CASSLLRGLVTEAFF
TRBV24-1	few	TRBJ1-2	-	TGTGCCACCAGTGATCAGGGATATGGCTACACCTTC	CATSDQGYGYTF
TRBV18	-	TRBJ1-4	TRBD1	TGTGCCAGCTCACCACAGGGGGCTCTAGAAAAACTGTTTTTT	CASSPQGALEKLFF
TRBV11-2	-	TRBJ2-7	-	TGTGCCAGCAGCTTCGGGGAACGATTCGAGCAGTACTTC	CASSFGERFEQYF
TRBV15	many	TRBJ2-7	TRBD1	TGTGCCACCAGCCCGTCTCCGGGACAGGGGGCCTACGAGCAGTACTTC	CATSPSPGQGAYEQYF
TRBV11-2	few	TRBJ1-6	-	TGTGCCAGCAGCCCAGGGGCTAATTCACCCCTCCACTTT	CASSPGANSPLHF
TRBV30	-	TRBJ2-7	-	TGTGCCTGGAGTGTAGGAGGGGGCTCCGAGCAGTACTTC	CAWSVGGGSEQYF
TRBV19	-	TRBJ2-6	-	TGTGCCAGCCGTCTATCTGGGGCCAACGTCCTGACTTTC	CASRLSGANVLTF
TRBV7-2	-	TRBJ1-1	TRBD1	TGTGCCAGCAGCGGGGGACAGGGGACGGGCACTGAAGCTTTCTTT	CASSGGQGTGTEAFF
TRBV24-1	few	TRBJ2-2	-	TGTGCCACCAGTGATCCAAGACTAGGCGTCGGGGAGCTGTTTTTT	CATSDPRLGVGELFF
TRBV18	-	TRBJ2-7	-	TGTGCCAGCTCACCAACCGGGAATGGGGCCTACGAGCAGTACTTC	CASSPTGNGAYEQYF
TRBV2	-	TRBJ2-5	TRBD2	TGTGCCAGCAGTTCTAGCGGGACCACTGAGACCCAGTACTTC	CASSSSGTTETQYF
TRBV3-1/TRBV3-2	-	TRBJ2-1	-	TGTGCCAGCAGCCAAGGGGGGGAAAATGAGCAGTTCTTC	CASSQGGENEQFF
TRBV5-1	-	TRBJ1-1	-	TGCGCCAGCAGCTTGTTGGTACAGATGAACACTGAAGCTTTCTTT	CASSLLVQMNTEAFF